This TCR beta chain emerged from a study of neoadjuvant anti-PD-1 for oral cavity cancer. About the study: Before surgery, most patients got three to four biweekly 3 mg/kg nivolumab doses. Around day 43, patients without progression received a fourth nivolumab dose before surgery.

Sample time point: after neoadjuvant nivolumab, at surgical resection. Sequencing was performed with immunoSEQ multiplex PCR; in TCRdb, only in-frame clones are kept and a portion is missing. This repertoire shows thousands of clones, 70% found once; its top ten account for 2.8%. Germline V gives CDR1 MNHEY, CDR2 SVGAGI. This CDR3 has 15 amino acids. Trimming stripped 8 bases from V and 4 bases from J, with 17 bases between. The gene calls are TRBV6-5 and TRBJ2-2; D gene ambiguous. This receptor was obtained from a person aged 40 to 85 with oral cavity squamous cell carcinoma. The sequenced sample was PBMCs, obtained after nivolumab (anti-PD-1) treatment. The CDR3 DNA reads TGTGCCAGCGGAGTCTCGACGGTACTCACCGGGGAGCTGTTTTTT. Translation gives CASGVSTVLTGELFF.